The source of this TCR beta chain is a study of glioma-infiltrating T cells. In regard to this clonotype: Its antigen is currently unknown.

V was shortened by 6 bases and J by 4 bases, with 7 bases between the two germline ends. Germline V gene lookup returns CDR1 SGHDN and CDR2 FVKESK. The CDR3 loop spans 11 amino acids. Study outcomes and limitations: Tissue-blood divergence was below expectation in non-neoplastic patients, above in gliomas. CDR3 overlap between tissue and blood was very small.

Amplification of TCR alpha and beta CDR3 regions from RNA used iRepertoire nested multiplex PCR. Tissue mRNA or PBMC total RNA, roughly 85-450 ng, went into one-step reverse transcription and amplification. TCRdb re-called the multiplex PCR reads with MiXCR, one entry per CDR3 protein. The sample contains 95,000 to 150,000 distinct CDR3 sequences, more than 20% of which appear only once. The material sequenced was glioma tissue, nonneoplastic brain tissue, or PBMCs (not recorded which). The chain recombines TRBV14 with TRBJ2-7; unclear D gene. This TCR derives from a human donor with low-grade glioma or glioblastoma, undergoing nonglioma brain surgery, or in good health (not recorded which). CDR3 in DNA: TGTGCCAGCAGGGCCTTATACGAGCAGTACTTC. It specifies CASRALYEQYF.